This T cell receptor (beta chain) came from a study of molecular identifiers for immune sequencing clone quantification (dated by TCRdb to between 2018 and 2020). Describing the broader study: For a replicate experiment, the RNA from either 20,000 or 100,000 naive CD8 T cells was divided into five aliquots, and four of those aliquots went on to sequencing. The study was a methods study using CD8 T cells to benchmark molecular-identifier clustering-based TCR repertoire sequencing (MIDCIRS) and TCR RNA copy counting.

Results and caveats for the whole study, not just this receptor: Spiked-in Jurkat TCR RNA equal to a single cell's worth was reported to be detectable even within 1,100,000 naive CD8 T cells. Modeling indicated approximately 3 TCR RNA copies recovered per cell, compared with 9 to 10 by digital PCR, which implies a capture efficiency of around 29%. Highly expanded clone sizes could be underestimated because identical TCR molecules may share a barcode. The naive libraries included spiked-in Jurkat TCR RNA (approximately ten copies' worth), and this RNA is not part of the donor repertoire. In CMV-specific effector cells, over 99% of molecules were held by clones above 20 RNA copies, whereas under 1% of molecules were held by such clones in naive cells. Without barcode sub-clustering, chimeric consensus sequences inflated TCR diversity; chimeras reached as high as 47%.

Details on this clonotype: The antigen it recognizes is unknown. Base qualities are not provided; no much larger clone lies one nucleotide away.

Libraries of naive CD8 T cells were built from anywhere between about 19,000 and 1,000,000 sorted cells, with 10%, 30% or 50% of the purified RNA used. Naive CD8 T cells, defined as CD8+CD4-CCR7+CD45RA+, were FACS-sorted into RLT Plus buffer on a BD FACSAria II. To test detection sensitivity, Jurkat RNA equal to 9 to 10 TCR copies was added to samples of roughly 18,000-1,000,000 naive CD8 T cells. CD8 T cells were enriched using RosetteSep CD8+ T Cell Enrichment Cocktail and Ficoll-Paque, and the enriched cells then underwent ACK red cell lysis. CDR1 and CDR2 were assigned from the germline V gene as WSHSY and SAAADI. Taken from cysteine to phenylalanine, the CDR3 has 15 residues. Only CDR3 DNA remains: 45 bases, in frame from the first base. A distance of 20 bases separates the germline ends of V and J, which lose 4 bases and 8 bases respectively. Library preparation was by PCR. The instrument given in TCRdb is NextSeq 500. Bulk TCR libraries were generated as previously described, with the TCR primers listed in Table S5 used. Total RNA was purified with the Qiagen AllPrep DNA/RNA kit. Reads from multiple sequencing runs of the same library were pooled before analysis. Regarding the original processing steps: Reads were retained only if their TCR constant sequence matched exactly, and those retained reads were trimmed to 150 nt and grouped according to their 12-nt molecular barcodes. Reads inside each barcode group were sub-clustered using a 15% Levenshtein threshold, and a quality-weighted consensus sequence was constructed for each RNA molecule. Non-functional sequences were filtered out, along with any lower-count sequence sitting one edit away from another sequence. Based on a fit of two negative binomial distributions, barcode sub-clusters having less than 20% of the maximum read count were discarded. TCRdb reanalyzed the raw reads on its own, using fastp at Q25 for trimming and MiXCR for clone calling, and kept in-frame beta chains. CDR3 protein sequences are deduplicated, and each keeps its most common genes and DNA. These V and J calls derive from TCRdb rather than the authors' analysis. Present in this sample are approximately 500,000 distinct CDR3 sequences, around 23% of which were seen just once. The ten top clones hold under 0.85% of the sample.

The specimen was naive CD8+ T cells from blood, with Jurkat cell RNA spiked in. Interpreted using the paper, the cell subset or site label stands for: FACS-sorted CD8+CD4-CCR7+CD45RA+ naive T cells. The chain was built from TRBV10-2 and TRBJ1-1, with TRBD1 perhaps the D gene, on 5 matching bases. This TCR was recovered from a human donor in good health. Some libraries in this study had Jurkat cell RNA spiked in. The CDR3: CASSAQMGTEVEAFF. In nucleotide form, the sequence is TGCGCCAGCAGTGCCCAAATGGGGACGGAAGTCGAAGCTTTCTTT.